This TCR beta chain was identified during a study of technical replicates of blood from several donors. Clones were read by immunoSEQ multiplex PCR, and TCRdb kept only the in-frame ones, dropping some. The sample lists around 78,000 clones; 94% were seen once. The ends lost 7 bases at V and 5 bases at J; junction bases unmatched: 2. Germline CDR1 reads SGHRS; CDR2 reads YFSETQ. The CDR3 consists of 14 residues. This chain joins TRBV5-1 and TRBJ2-1; 14 positions match TRBD2. The specimen was T cells isolated from PBMCs. The sequence was obtained from a human donor in good health. The CDR3 region has the DNA TGCGCCAGCGGGGGACTAGCGGGGGACAATGAGCAGTTCTTC. Residues: CASGGLAGDNEQFF.